This T cell receptor beta chain was obtained from a study of T cells in Graves' hyperthyroidism and ophthalmopathy. Whole-study findings and limits: Most thyroid-expanded clonotypes above 0.001 were also found in blood. With a median lead of about 6.9 months before onset, the model predicted ophthalmopathy.

Regions amplified from RNA transcripts were the TCR beta CDR3 regions. The primer set for the first-round RT-PCR of the TCR CDR3 was HTBI. Via MiXCR, TCRdb re-called the multiplex PCR reads, giving one row per CDR3 protein. Of 660,000 or so distinct CDR3 sequences detected, around 21% appear once; the ten largest clones hold around a third. This CDR3 is built from 15 residues. The V end lost 7 bases, the J end lost 6 bases, and 19 bases lay between the germline ends. Germline CDR1 SNHLY, CDR2 FYNNEI. Patients were excluded because of uncontrolled infection, other autoimmune disease, pregnancy or lactation. As to this clonotype: No antigen is known for it.

The genes are TRBV2 and TRBJ1-5; maybe TRBD1 (6 bases). The origin of this receptor is a man aged 25-40 years with Graves' ophthalmopathy. Sequences were obtained from blood. CDR3 DNA sequence: TGTGCCAGCAACCGGTGGGGACATGGAATTCAGCCCCAGCATTTT. Translation: CASNRWGHGIQPQHF.